The clone carrying this TCR beta chain was seen a few times. Its cognate antigen is unknown. The data stem from a study of CD8 T cells in ankylosing spondylitis. TCRdb recomputed calls from the 5' RACE reads with MiXCR, one row per CDR3 protein. The table includes 700,000 or so distinct CDR3 sequences, 15% to 20% detected once. Germline V lookup: CDR1 SEHNR, CDR2 FQNEAQ (reference sequence). Trimming cost V 6 bases and J 0 bases; bases outside gene matches: 10. The CDR3 is made up of 16 amino acids. The study, taken as a whole, reports: A TCR beta motif of eight highly homologous variants appeared characteristic of ankylosing spondylitis blood.

The source is a male donor with ankylosing spondylitis. The rearrangement joins TRBV7-9 to TRBJ2-7; 8 positions match TRBD1. Sequenced sample: blood, either unsorted or a sorted T cell fraction (not recorded which). The CDR3 nucleotides read TGTGCCAGCAGTCGAGCCGGGACAGGAGTCTCCTACGAGCAGTACTTC. The encoded protein is CASSRAGTGVSYEQYF.